This entry lists 26 T cell receptor beta chains sequenced from one sample in a study of blood T cell repertoires in COVID-19. Repertoires were generated with immunoSEQ multiplex PCR, while TCRdb's copy carries only in-frame clones and drops some. The table has 200,000 to 250,000 clones, nearly 90% seen once; the top ten hold approximately 10%. Sequencing was done on a sample of PBMCs or T cells enriched from blood (not recorded which). The receptors were sampled from a man aged 25-45 years who had recovered from COVID-19.

The V and J genes are TRBV10-1 and TRBJ2-7; D not resolved. The CDR3 sequence is 15 residues long. V lost 2 bases and J 0 bases, leaving 11 bases between the germline ends. CDR1 and CDR2 (germline): WNHNN, SYGVQD (reference sequence). CDR3 coding DNA: TGCGCCAGCAGTGAGGGCTTCTCCAGCTCCTACGAGCAGTACTTC. Translation: CASSEGFSSSYEQYF.

The chain employs TRBV11-2 and TRBJ1-1; D gene ambiguous. The CDR3 totals 15 residues. V gave up 0 bases and J gave up 4 bases, with 12 bases separating them. CDR1 and CDR2 from the germline V gene are SGHAT and FQNNGV. The CDR3 bases are TGTGCCAGCAGCTTAGACGCCACCCGGGGCACTGAAGCTTTCTTT. Its translation is CASSLDATRGTEAFF.

The J gene is TRBJ1-1, the V gene TRBV30; TRBD1 aligns across 7 bases. Germline V gene sequence: CDR1 GTSNPN, CDR2 SVGIG (reference sequence). CDR3 size: 16 residues. V gave up 0 bases and J gave up 5 bases; unmatched junction bases: 12. The CDR3 spells CAWSVRPTQGWTEAFF. The CDR3 region has the DNA TGTGCCTGGAGTGTACGACCGACACAGGGGTGGACTGAAGCTTTCTTT.

The chain has TRBV5-8 and TRBJ1-1, with D perhaps TRBD1 (5 bases). Per the germline V gene, CDR1 is SGHTS and CDR2 is YDEGEE. This CDR3 is built from 10 residues. V lost 6 bases and J 11 bases, leaving 11 bases between the germline ends. The CDR3 here is CASTTGGAFF. CDR3 bases: TGTGCCAGCACCACCGGGGGGGCTTTCTTT. The variable domain in full, with the rest retrieved from reference TRBV5-8 and TRBJ1-1, is EAGVTQSPTHLIKTRGQQATLRCSPISGHTSVYWYQQALGLGLQFLLWYDEGEERNRGNFPPRFSGRQFPNYSSELNVNALELEDSALYLCASTTGGAFFGQGTRLTVV.

The chain combines TRBV10-1 with TRBJ2-3; 7 bases are shared with TRBD2. CDR1 WNHNN and CDR2 SYGVQD come from the germline V gene (reference sequence). V was clipped by 2 bases and J by 6 bases; unmatched bases: 11. The CDR3 is 16 amino acids. CDR3 in DNA: TGCGCCAGCAGTGAGGGTGGCGGGAGTGCTACCGATACGCAGTATTTT. It translates to CASSEGGGSATDTQYF.

The chain uses TRBV12-3 or TRBV12-4 and TRBJ1-1; tentative D call: TRBD1 (5 bases). The length of the CDR3 is 13 residues. V dropped 1 base and J dropped 7 bases, with 10 bases sitting between them. The CDR3 nucleotides are TGTGCCAGCAGTTTAGGGGGTAGGGGTGAAGCTTTCTTT. This translates into CASSLGGRGEAFF.

The sample holds one count of this clone. The chain uses TRBV30 and TRBJ1-6, with 8 bases fitting TRBD1. The CDR3 covers 15 residues. CDR1 GTSNPN and CDR2 SVGIG come from the germline V gene (reference sequence). V gave up 3 bases and J gave up 9 bases; unmatched junction bases: 10. In DNA, the CDR3 is TGTGCCTGGAGAGATTGGAGACAGGGGATTTCACCCCTCCACTTT. This encodes CAWRDWRQGISPLHF.

The J gene is TRBJ1-4, the V gene TRBV2; 11 bases line up with TRBD1. The germline V gene encodes CDR1 SNHLY and CDR2 FYNNEI. The CDR3 totals 14 residues. Trimming removed 8 bases from V and 8 bases from J; junction bases left unmatched: 7. CDR3 nucleotides: TGTGCCAGCTGCGGACAGGGGGCAGGAGAAAAACTGTTTTTT. It is translated as CASCGQGAGEKLFF.

The chain recombines TRBV4-3 with TRBJ2-1; 14 bases fit TRBD2. J lost 4 bases, V lost 0 bases, and 5 bases had no gene match. Germline V gene sequence: CDR1 LGHNA, CDR2 YSLEER. The CDR3 totals 18 residues. CDR3 coding DNA: TGCGCCAGCAGCCAAGAGGGGACTAGCGGGGGTAGTTACAATGAGCAGTTCTTC. It specifies CASSQEGTSGGSYNEQFF.

V is TRBV6-5 and J is TRBJ2-7, with D possibly being TRBD1 (6 bases). CDR1 is MNHEY and CDR2 is SVGAGI in the germline V gene. The CDR3 runs 15 residues. V was pared by 2 bases and J by 2 bases, with 13 bases between. CDR3 bases: TGTGCCAGCAGTTACAGGGACAAGGGTCCCTACGAGCAGTACTTC. Protein sequence: CASSYRDKGPYEQYF.

Only one count was recorded for this clone. The genes are TRBV2 and TRBJ1-1, with unresolved D. The CDR3 extends over 14 amino acids. Trimming took 6 bases from V and 1 from J, leaving 12 bases between them. From germline, CDR1 is SNHLY and CDR2 FYNNEI. CDR3 sequence (DNA): TGTGCCAGCAGCTACGGAGGAACGAACACTGAAGCTTTCTTT. Translated, it gives CASSYGGTNTEAFF.

This chain links TRBV18 with TRBJ2-2; D gene unclear. The ends were cut back, 0 bases at V and 7 bases at J, with 12 bases in the middle. CDR3 length: 15 amino acids. CDR1 KGHSH and CDR2 LQKENI come from the germline V gene. The CDR3 region is CASSPPWSRVGELFF. DNA for the CDR3: TGTGCCAGCTCACCACCGTGGTCCCGCGTCGGGGAGCTGTTTTTT.

There are a few counts of this clone. The gene calls are TRBV9 and TRBJ2-1, with 9 bases matching TRBD2. This CDR3 is built from 17 residues. Germline values: CDR1 SGDLS, CDR2 YYNGEE. V lost 0 bases and J lost 8; bases outside the gene matches: 12. For the CDR3, the DNA is TGTGCCAGCAGCGTAGCCCCTTTGGCGGGGGGGCTGGATGAGCAGTTCTTC. Translation: CASSVAPLAGGLDEQFF.

The CDR3 loop reads CARKRTGSTEAFF. DNA of the CDR3: TGTGCCCGGAAACGAACAGGGAGCACTGAAGCTTTCTTT. This chain connects TRBV30 to TRBJ1-1; D possibly corresponds to TRBD1 (6 bases). V was cut by 8 bases and J by 4 bases, with 17 bases left in between. The CDR3 has 13 amino acids. From germline, CDR1 is GTSNPN and CDR2 SVGIG (reference sequence).

The chain recombines TRBV7-2 with TRBJ2-1, with D perhaps TRBD2 (6 bases). In germline, CDR1 is SGHTA, CDR2 FQGNSA. This CDR3 comprises 16 residues. Trimming took 1 base from V and 5 from J, leaving 15 bases between them. Here the CDR3 reads CASSLVFGSSDNEQFF. The CDR3 region has the DNA TGTGCCAGCAGCTTAGTTTTCGGGAGTTCGGACAATGAGCAGTTCTTC.

This clone has a handful of counts. The rearrangement links TRBV5-1 to TRBJ2-7; D is ambiguous. With 9 bases removed from V and 0 bases from J, the gap between germline ends came to 13 bases. The V gene's germline CDR1 is SGHRS and CDR2 YFSETQ. This CDR3 has 13 residues. CDR3 nucleotide sequence: TGCGCCAAGTGGCTGAAATACTCCTACGAGCAGTACTTC. Translating it yields CAKWLKYSYEQYF.

CDR3 amino acids: CASSFNPGELFF. CDR3 nucleotides: TGTGCCAGCAGCTTCAATCCCGGGGAGCTGTTTTTT. The chain has TRBV7-2 and TRBJ2-2; D remains unclear. Trimming removed 3 bases from V and 6 bases from J, with 5 bases in between. Germline CDR1 is SGHTA and CDR2 is FQGNSA. The CDR3 is 12 amino acids.

This chain uses TRBV5-1 with TRBJ2-1; 12 bases align to TRBD2. The germline V gene encodes CDR1 SGHRS and CDR2 YFSETQ. V gave up 3 bases and J gave up 6 bases; unmatched junction bases: 4. This CDR3 spans 15 amino acids. CDR3 region: CASSYGLAGLNEQFF. The CDR3 DNA reads as TGCGCCAGCAGCTACGGACTAGCGGGACTCAATGAGCAGTTCTTC.

The chain recombines TRBV6-5 with TRBJ1-4, with D uncertain. V dropped 6 bases and J dropped 14 bases, with 16 bases sitting between them. In germline, CDR1 is MNHEY, CDR2 SVGAGI. The CDR3 loop spans 12 amino acids. The CDR3: CASSLPLRRLFF. In DNA, the CDR3 is TGTGCCAGCAGCCTTCCCCTCCGGAGGCTGTTTTTT.

CDR3 residues: CASSSDFSTNYGYTF. DNA of the CDR3: TGTGCCAGCAGTTCCGATTTTAGTACCAACTATGGCTACACCTTC. The chain carries TRBV9 and TRBJ1-2; D not certain. The V gene lost 5 bases and the J gene lost 2 bases, with 16 bases spanning the gap. The CDR3 extends over 15 amino acids. Germline V gives CDR1 SGDLS, CDR2 YYNGEE.

The chain has TRBV6-2 or TRBV6-3 and TRBJ2-7; weak D call: TRBD2 (7 bases). The CDR3 is 15 amino acids. Germline V gene sequence: CDR1 MNHEY, CDR2 SVGEGT. Trimming took 5 bases from V and 1 from J, leaving 15 bases between them. DNA for the CDR3: TGTGCCAGCAGTATCCCCGGGGGGCCGTCCTACGAGCAGTACTTC. Protein sequence: CASSIPGGPSYEQYF.

The chain couples TRBV14 to TRBJ2-7; 11 nucleotides line up with TRBD2. V trimming: 4 bases; J trimming: 6 bases; junction bases outside the gene matches: 2. CDR1 is SGHDN, CDR2 FVKESK, per germline. This CDR3 spans 13 amino acids. The CDR3 sequence is CASSLGLAGEQYF. DNA for the CDR3: TGTGCCAGCAGCCTTGGACTAGCGGGCGAGCAGTACTTC.

This clone has a single count. The chain is built from TRBV29-1 and TRBJ1-1, with D hard to call. Germline assignment: CDR1 SQVTM and CDR2 ANQGSEA. Trimming stripped 4 bases from V and 0 bases from J, with 9 bases between. There are 13 residues in the CDR3. The CDR3 protein is CSVVLRMNTEAFF. The DNA of the CDR3 is TGCAGCGTTGTTCTGAGGATGAACACTGAAGCTTTCTTT.

The chain links TRBV28 to TRBJ1-6, with D perhaps TRBD1 (5 bases). Germline lookup yields CDR1 MDHEN and CDR2 SYDVKM. The CDR3 runs to 15 residues. With 6 bases removed from V and 5 bases from J, the gap between germline ends came to 14 bases. The CDR3 region has the DNA TGTGCCAGCAGGATAGGGGCCCGCCATAATTCACCCCTCCACTTT. This codes for CASRIGARHNSPLHF. The variable domain in full, with the rest retrieved from reference TRBV28 and TRBJ1-6, is DVKVTQSSRYLVKRTGEKVFLECVQDMDHENMFWYRQDPGLGLRLIYFSYDVKMKEKGDIPEGYSVSREKKERFSLILESASTNQTSMYLCASRIGARHNSPLHFGNGTRLTVT.

The chain is built from TRBV5-6 and TRBJ1-1; TRBD1 might be the D (5 bases). V lost 2 bases and J lost 0, with 14 bases in between. CDR1 SGHDT and CDR2 YYEEEE come from the germline V gene. The CDR3 covers 16 residues. The CDR3 reads CASSFQGPVMNTEAFF. Written as DNA, the CDR3 is TGTGCCAGCAGCTTCCAGGGTCCGGTAATGAACACTGAAGCTTTCTTT. Full variable domain (remainder filled in from reference TRBV5-6 and TRBJ1-1): DAGVTQSPTHLIKTRGQQVTLRCSPKSGHDTVSWYQQALGQGPQFIFQYYEEEERQRGNFPDRFSGHQFPNYSSELNVNALLLGDSALYLCASSFQGPVMNTEAFFGQGTRLTVV.

J is TRBJ1-3 and V is TRBV30, with 7 bases identical to TRBD1. The CDR3 length is 15 residues. V shed 2 bases and J 1 base; nucleotides not matched to a gene: 5. Germline CDR1 GTSNPN, CDR2 SVGIG (reference sequence). The CDR3 DNA follows: TGTGCCTGGAGTACAGGGGCTGGGTCTGGAAACACCATATATTTT. Translating it yields CAWSTGAGSGNTIYF.